This passage covers 30 T cell receptor beta chains from one sample sequenced in a study of T-cell memory formation after mild COVID-19. A single record per CDR3 protein comes from TCRdb applying MiXCR to the 5' RACE reads. The data show about 400,000 distinct CDR3 sequences, about a sixth seen once. Input material: PBMCs or a T cell subset sorted from them (not recorded which). All receptors derive from a man aged 18 to 30 who had mild COVID-19 (a few samples of this study predate the infection). Cell type and time point are not known.

This clonotype has only a few counts. The V and J genes are TRBV20-1 and TRBJ2-1; TRBD1 matches 12 bases. This CDR3 is built from 14 residues. Trimming took 6 bases from V and 12 from J; bases not matched to a gene: 12. Per the germline V gene, CDR1 is DFQATT and CDR2 is SNEGSKA (reference sequence). The CDR3 here is CSAPGTGGPFGQFF. The CDR3 region has the DNA TGCAGTGCCCCCGGGACAGGGGGCCCGTTTGGGCAGTTCTTC.

With respect to this clonotype: This may be a read error, as it is one base from a much larger clone. The chain uses TRBV20-1 and TRBJ1-2; D not resolved. Germline CDR1 DFQATT, CDR2 SNEGSKA (reference sequence). This CDR3 is built from 13 residues. V was cut by 3 bases and J by 1 base, with 9 bases left in between. CDR3 loop: CSARKPINYGYTF. The DNA of the CDR3 is TGCAGTGCTAGGAAACCCATTAACTATGGCTACACCTTC.

The genes are TRBV6-2 or TRBV6-3 and TRBJ2-7, with TRBD1 identical over 9 bases. CDR1 and CDR2 from the germline V gene are MNHEY and SVGEGT. The V and J ends lost 4 bases and 6 bases, in that order; junction bases with no gene match: 10. This CDR3 contains 15 residues. The CDR3 coding sequence is TGTGCCAGCAGTTCGACCGGGACAGGGCTCCTCGAGCAGTACGTC. Translated, it gives CASSSTGTGLLEQYV.

The chain has TRBV5-6 and TRBJ2-4; 8 positions agree with TRBD1. The junction had 15 bases not matched to a gene; V was cut back by 2 bases and J by 2 bases. The CDR3 consists of 19 residues. CDR1 SGHDT and CDR2 YYEEEE come from the germline V gene. The CDR3 loop reads CASSFSSFGTGLTKNIQYF. In DNA, the CDR3 is TGTGCCAGCAGCTTTTCTTCCTTTGGGACAGGTTTAACCAAAAACATTCAGTACTTC.

This clonotype has more than one count but fewer than ten. V and J are TRBV29-1 and TRBJ1-1; D is possibly TRBD1 (6 bases). Trimming took off 6 bases at V and 4 bases at J, with 12 bases between the two ends. This CDR3 has 12 residues. Germline CDR1 is SQVTM and CDR2 is ANQGSEA. The CDR3, as DNA: TGCAGCGTAACAGGGTCCGGCACTGAAGCTTTCTTT. This sequence encodes CSVTGSGTEAFF. The full variable domain, completed using reference TRBV29-1 and TRBJ1-1, is SAVISQKPSRDICQRGTSLTIQCQVDSQVTMMFWYRQQPGQSLTLIATANQGSEATYESGFVIDKFPISRPNLTFSTLTVSNMSPEDSSIYLCSVTGSGTEAFFGQGTRLTVV.

In this sample, this clonotype turned up a few times. The gene calls are TRBV4-1 and TRBJ1-1; D is unclear. CDR3 size: 14 residues. CDR1 is MGHRA and CDR2 is YSYEKL in the germline V gene. Between the trimmed V and J ends, which lost 1 base and 1 base, there was a span of 7 bases. CDR3 protein: CASSQGRENTEAFF. CDR3 nucleotide sequence: TGCGCCAGCAGCCAAGGCCGGGAGAACACTGAAGCTTTCTTT.

The gene calls are TRBV20-1 and TRBJ1-1; possibly TRBD1 for D (6 bases). Germline loops: CDR1 DFQATT, CDR2 SNEGSKA (reference sequence). The CDR3 has 13 amino acids. V was clipped by 6 bases and J by 4 bases, with 15 bases between them. The CDR3 nucleotides are TGCAGTGCCCGCACAGGGACCGGCACTGAAGCTTTCTTT. It codes for CSARTGTGTEAFF.

The J gene is TRBJ2-5, the V gene TRBV6-5; D is undetermined. With 1 base removed from V and 0 bases from J, the gap between germline ends came to 6 bases. CDR1 MNHEY and CDR2 SVGAGI come from the germline V gene. The CDR3 spans 14 residues. The CDR3 sequence is CASSYWQNQETQYF. CDR3 nucleotide sequence: TGTGCCAGCAGTTACTGGCAGAACCAAGAGACCCAGTACTTC.

This chain links TRBV2 with TRBJ2-3; TRBD1 might be the D (6 bases). This CDR3 region has 15 residues. Germline V gives CDR1 SNHLY, CDR2 FYNNEI. V dropped 6 bases and J dropped 1 base, with 14 bases sitting between them. The CDR3 reads CASRETGIGTDTQYF. The CDR3 nucleotides read TGTGCCAGCAGGGAAACAGGGATAGGCACAGATACGCAGTATTTT.

The V call is TRBV27, the J call TRBJ2-7; no firm D call. Germline values: CDR1 MNHEY, CDR2 SMNVEV (reference sequence). The V and J ends lost 6 bases and 2 bases respectively, with 20 bases between them. This CDR3 contains 16 residues. CDR3 coding DNA: TGTGCCAGCAGCCCCCTAGGAAGGGAAGGTGCCTACGAGCAGTACGTC. This encodes CASSPLGREGAYEQYV.

The chain carries TRBV3-1 and TRBJ2-7; no clear D gene. The CDR3 is 12 residues long. CDR1 LGHDT and CDR2 YNNKEL come from the germline V gene (reference sequence). V was trimmed by 0 bases and J by 6 bases, leaving 6 bases between them. The CDR3 protein is CASSQEPLEQYF. CDR3 sequence (DNA): TGTGCCAGCAGCCAAGAGCCCCTCGAGCAGTACTTC.

This sequence joins TRBV15 and TRBJ1-6; D gene ambiguous. Per the germline V gene, CDR1 is LNHNV and CDR2 is YYDKDF (reference sequence). V was pared by 0 bases and J by 0 bases, with 9 bases between. This CDR3 is built from 17 residues. DNA of the CDR3: TGTGCCACCAGCAGAGATCGGTCCAGCTCCTATAATTCACCCCTCCACTTT. As protein: CATSRDRSSSYNSPLHF.

This clonotype has at least ten counts. V gene TRBV20-1 combines with J gene TRBJ2-1, with no clear D. From germline, CDR1 is DFQATT and CDR2 SNEGSKA (reference sequence). V was shortened by 3 bases and J by 8 bases, with 14 bases between the two germline ends. CDR3 length equals 13 residues. In DNA form, the CDR3 reads TGCAGTGCTAGGATCTTAGTTAAGCATGAGCAGTTCTTC. Protein sequence: CSARILVKHEQFF.

This chain connects TRBV7-2 to TRBJ2-3; TRBD2 matches at 11 bases. The V segment lost 7 bases and the J segment 5 bases; nucleotides outside the gene matches: 8. In germline, CDR1 is SGHTA, CDR2 FQGNSA. This CDR3 has 15 amino acids. Here the CDR3 DNA reads TGTGCCAGCACTCCTAGCGGGGGGCGGGTAGATACGCAGTATTTT. It specifies CASTPSGGRVDTQYF.

This clonotype was counted only a few times. This chain uses TRBV7-9 with TRBJ1-2; the match to TRBD1 covers 7 bases. Unmatched junction bases numbered 5, after V lost 6 bases and J lost 4 bases. The CDR3 sequence is 13 residues long. From germline, CDR1 is SEHNR and CDR2 FQNEAQ (reference sequence). CDR3 DNA: TGTGCCAGCAGAGAAGACAGGGTCTATGGCTACACCTTC. It is translated as CASREDRVYGYTF.

This clonotype occurred a few times. The V gene is TRBV4-1, the J gene TRBJ2-2, with 8 nucleotides matching TRBD1. Germline CDR1 and CDR2: MGHRA and YSYEKL. This CDR3 spans 15 amino acids. V lost 2 bases and J lost 5; bases outside the gene matches: 4. The CDR3 nucleotides read TGCGCCAGCAGCCAATACCGGACAGGGACCGGGGAGCTGTTTTTT. Encoded protein: CASSQYRTGTGELFF.

The chain joins TRBV7-3 to TRBJ2-3; 8 positions match TRBD1. Germline V gene sequence: CDR1 SGHTA, CDR2 FQGTGA. Unmatched junction bases numbered 8, after V lost 5 bases and J lost 1 base. This CDR3 contains 16 residues. CDR3 bases: TGTGCCAGCAGCAGATTCCCGGGACAGGGCACAGATACGCAGTATTTT. Translating it yields CASSRFPGQGTDTQYF.

This clonotype appeared a few times. The V gene is TRBV7-2, the J gene TRBJ1-5; unclear D gene. Per the germline V gene, CDR1 is SGHTA and CDR2 is FQGNSA. This CDR3 region has 13 residues. Trimming shortened V by 0 bases and J by 5 bases, and 5 bases separated the two germline ends. The CDR3 sequence is CASSLALYQPQHF. The CDR3 nucleotides read TGTGCCAGCAGCTTAGCCTTGTATCAGCCCCAGCATTTT.

V and J are TRBV28 and TRBJ2-2; D ambiguous. V was pared by 3 bases and J by 5 bases, with 16 bases between. CDR3 length equals 16 residues. Per germline, CDR1 MDHEN and CDR2 SYDVKM. CDR3 region: CASSFLGSGTTGELFF. In nucleotides, the CDR3 is TGTGCCAGCAGTTTTTTGGGTTCGGGTACAACCGGGGAGCTGTTTTTT.

This clonotype has at least ten counts. V usage is TRBV4-1 and J usage is TRBJ1-1; 8 bases fit TRBD1. J gave up 0 bases and V 3 bases, and 3 bases lay outside the gene matches. There are 15 residues in the CDR3. Germline V CDR1 and CDR2: MGHRA, YSYEKL. CDR3 bases: TGCGCCAGCAGCCAGCGGACAGGGATGAACACTGAAGCTTTCTTT. Protein sequence: CASSQRTGMNTEAFF.

This rearrangement joins TRBV12-3 or TRBV12-4 to TRBJ1-1, with TRBD1 matching over 9 bases. V lost 5 bases to trimming and J lost 3 bases; unmatched junction nucleotides: 10. The CDR3 spans 16 residues. The CDR3 DNA follows: TGTGCCAGCAGTCCCGGGACAGGGTTTGAATACACTGAAGCTTTCTTT. As protein: CASSPGTGFEYTEAFF.

This clonotype was detected only a few times. V gene TRBV7-2 combines with J gene TRBJ1-5, with unresolved D. V dropped 5 bases and J dropped 5 bases, with 10 bases sitting between them. CDR1 SGHTA and CDR2 FQGNSA come from the germline V gene. This CDR3 is built from 13 residues. This chain's CDR3 is CASSAAGYQPQHF. CDR3 nucleotides: TGTGCCAGCAGCGCGGCCGGGTATCAGCCCCAGCATTTT.

The rearrangement uses TRBV3-1 and TRBJ2-1; D gene unclear. The V gene's germline CDR1 is LGHDT and CDR2 YNNKEL (reference sequence). The CDR3 is 14 amino acids. Trimming removed 3 bases from V and 5 bases from J, with 11 bases in between. CDR3: CASSHVDLDNEQFF. CDR3 in DNA: TGTGCCAGCAGCCACGTGGACCTCGACAATGAGCAGTTCTTC.

This chain joins TRBV24-1 and TRBJ1-6; unclear D gene. Germline CDR1 KGHDR, CDR2 SFDVKD. V lost 6 bases and J lost 8, with 16 bases in between. This CDR3 comprises 15 residues. In DNA, the CDR3 is TGTGCCACCAGTCCCCAGGCTTTGGGTTATTCACCCCTCCACTTT. Translated: CATSPQALGYSPLHF.

This clonotype was counted between two and nine times. The chain joins TRBV2 to TRBJ2-7; D gene ambiguous. CDR3 length: 10 residues. The germline gives CDR1 SNHLY, CDR2 FYNNEI. V lost 8 bases and J 5 bases, leaving 7 bases between the germline ends. CDR3 DNA sequence: TGTGCCAGCGGGCGCGACGAGCAGTACTTC. Translating it yields CASGRDEQYF.

This clonotype appeared a few times. The chain joins TRBV29-1 to TRBJ1-5, with D possibly being TRBD1 (5 bases). V lost 0 bases, J lost 4 bases, and 7 bases lay in between. Germline values: CDR1 SQVTM, CDR2 ANQGSEA. CDR3 size: 13 residues. The CDR3 coding sequence is TGCAGCGTTGAAGATGGGGGGAATCAGCCCCAGCATTTT. It translates to CSVEDGGNQPQHF. The variable domain in full, with the rest retrieved from reference TRBV29-1 and TRBJ1-5, is SAVISQKPSRDICQRGTSLTIQCQVDSQVTMMFWYRQQPGQSLTLIATANQGSEATYESGFVIDKFPISRPNLTFSTLTVSNMSPEDSSIYLCSVEDGGNQPQHFGDGTRLSIL.

This chain joins TRBV4-1 and TRBJ1-2; a possible D gene is TRBD1 (5 bases). Germline loops: CDR1 MGHRA, CDR2 YSYEKL. The germline V and J ends were trimmed by 1 base and 4 bases, with 10 bases remaining between them. The CDR3 covers 14 residues. CDR3 coding DNA: TGCGCCAGCAGCCAAGCCGACAGATCCTATGGCTACACCTTC. Residues: CASSQADRSYGYTF.

J is TRBJ2-3 and V is TRBV2, with a weak D call TRBD1 (6 bases). V was shortened by 6 bases and J by 0 bases, with 10 bases between the two germline ends. Germline lookup yields CDR1 SNHLY and CDR2 FYNNEI. This CDR3 contains 14 residues. CDR3 coding DNA: TGTGCCAGCAGAGACAGGCTTAGCACAGATACGCAGTATTTT. This gives the protein CASRDRLSTDTQYF.

V gene TRBV4-1 combines with J gene TRBJ1-1; no clear D. This CDR3 has 14 amino acids. Deletions cut 0 bases from V and 1 base from J, with 6 bases between. Germline values: CDR1 MGHRA, CDR2 YSYEKL. The CDR3 loop is CASSQDHQNTEAFF. DNA for the CDR3: TGCGCCAGCAGCCAAGATCACCAGAACACTGAAGCTTTCTTT.

This clonotype came up many times. CDR3 bases: TGTGCCAGCAGCCGGACTAGCGGACAAGAGACCCAGTACTTC. Translated: CASSRTSGQETQYF. The rearrangement uses TRBV7-2 and TRBJ2-5; 10 bases match TRBD2. The V and J ends lost 5 bases and 2 bases, in that order; junction bases with no gene match: 2. This CDR3 contains 14 residues. CDR1 is SGHTA, CDR2 FQGNSA, per germline.